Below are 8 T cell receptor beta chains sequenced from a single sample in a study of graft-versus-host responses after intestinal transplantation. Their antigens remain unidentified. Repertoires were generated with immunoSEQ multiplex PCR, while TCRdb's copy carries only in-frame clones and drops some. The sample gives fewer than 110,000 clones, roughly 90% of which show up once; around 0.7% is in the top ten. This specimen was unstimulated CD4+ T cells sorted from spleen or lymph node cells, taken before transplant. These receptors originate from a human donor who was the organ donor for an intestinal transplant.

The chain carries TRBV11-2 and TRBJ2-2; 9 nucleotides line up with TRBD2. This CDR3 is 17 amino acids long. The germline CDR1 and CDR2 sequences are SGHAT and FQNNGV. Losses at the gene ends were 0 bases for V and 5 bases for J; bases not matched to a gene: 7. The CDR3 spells CASSLDWIAGDTGELFF. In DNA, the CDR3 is TGTGCCAGCAGCTTAGATTGGATAGCGGGGGATACCGGGGAGCTGTTTTTT.

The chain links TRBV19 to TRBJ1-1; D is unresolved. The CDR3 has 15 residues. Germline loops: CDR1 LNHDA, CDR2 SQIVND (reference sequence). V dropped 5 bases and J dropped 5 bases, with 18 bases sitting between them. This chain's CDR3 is CASSSRTVKRTEAFF. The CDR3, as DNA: TGTGCCAGTAGTTCCCGGACGGTTAAGAGAACTGAAGCTTTCTTT.

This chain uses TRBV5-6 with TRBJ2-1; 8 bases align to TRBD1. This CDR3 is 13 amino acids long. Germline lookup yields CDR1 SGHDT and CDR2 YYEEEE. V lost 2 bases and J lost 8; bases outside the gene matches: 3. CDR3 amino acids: CASSLGQGHEQFF. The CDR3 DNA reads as TGTGCCAGCAGCTTAGGACAGGGCCATGAGCAGTTCTTC. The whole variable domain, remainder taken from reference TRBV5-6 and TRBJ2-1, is DAGVTQSPTHLIKTRGQQVTLRCSPKSGHDTVSWYQQALGQGPQFIFQYYEEEERQRGNFPDRFSGHQFPNYSSELNVNALLLGDSALYLCASSLGQGHEQFFGPGTRLTVL.

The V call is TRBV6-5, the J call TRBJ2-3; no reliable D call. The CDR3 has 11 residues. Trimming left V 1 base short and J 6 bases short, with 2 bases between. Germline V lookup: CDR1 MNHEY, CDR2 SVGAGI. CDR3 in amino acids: CASSYWDTQYF. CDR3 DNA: TGTGCCAGCAGTTACTGGGATACGCAGTATTTT.

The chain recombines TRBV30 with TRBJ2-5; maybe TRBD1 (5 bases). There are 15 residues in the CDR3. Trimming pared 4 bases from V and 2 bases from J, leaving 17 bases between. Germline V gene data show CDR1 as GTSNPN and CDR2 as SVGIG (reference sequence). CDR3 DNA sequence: TGTGCCTGGACACTTACAGGTAGAAGGCAAGAGACCCAGTACTTC. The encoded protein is CAWTLTGRRQETQYF.

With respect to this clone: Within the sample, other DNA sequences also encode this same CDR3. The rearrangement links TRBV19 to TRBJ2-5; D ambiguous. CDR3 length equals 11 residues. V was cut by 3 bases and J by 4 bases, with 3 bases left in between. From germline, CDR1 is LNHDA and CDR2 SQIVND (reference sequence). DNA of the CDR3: TGTGCCAGTAGTATTCGAGAGACCCAGTACTTC. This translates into CASSIRETQYF.

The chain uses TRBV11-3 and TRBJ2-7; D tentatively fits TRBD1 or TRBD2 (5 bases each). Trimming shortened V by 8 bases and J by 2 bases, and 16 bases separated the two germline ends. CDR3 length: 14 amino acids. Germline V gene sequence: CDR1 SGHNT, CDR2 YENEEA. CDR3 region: CASSTPRGPYEQYF. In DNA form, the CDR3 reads TGTGCCAGCTCTACCCCGAGGGGCCCCTACGAGCAGTACTTC.

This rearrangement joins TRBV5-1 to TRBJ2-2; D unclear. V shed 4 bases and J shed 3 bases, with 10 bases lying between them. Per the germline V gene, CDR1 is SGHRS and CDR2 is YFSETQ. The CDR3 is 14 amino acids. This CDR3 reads CASSVGGYTGELFF. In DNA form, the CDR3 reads TGCGCCAGCAGCGTAGGCGGCTACACCGGGGAGCTGTTTTTT.